This T cell receptor beta chain was documented in a study of T cell changes during pregnancy in multiple sclerosis. The method was immunoSEQ multiplex PCR; TCRdb's version includes in-frame clones alone and lacks a portion of them. The sample gives 65,000 to 85,000 clones, around 94% of which show up once; 0.21% is in the top ten. Germline V CDR1 and CDR2: SGHTA, FQGTGA. The CDR3 sequence is 14 residues long. The germline V and J ends were trimmed by 3 bases and 7 bases, with 10 bases remaining between them. The clonotype comes from a female donor with multiple sclerosis, enrolled in a pregnancy study. This rearrangement joins TRBV7-3 to TRBJ1-6; possible D gene TRBD1, 6 bases. Sequencing was performed on CD4+ T cells from peripheral blood mononuclear cells, taken before pregnancy. The CDR3 sequence: CASSFGQTNSPLHF. For the CDR3, the DNA is TGTGCCAGCAGCTTCGGACAGACCAATTCACCCCTCCACTTT.